This TCR beta chain was observed in a study of identical twins. Study results and caveats: With abundant cord blood beta clonotypes, insertions were fewer; memory repertoires showed no such pattern.

Worth noting for this clonotype: The target antigen is unknown. This may arise from a read error, as a much more abundant clone is one base away.

A universal primer site was incorporated via template switching, and the cDNA contained unique molecular identifiers. TCRdb re-called the 5' RACE reads with MiXCR, one entry per CDR3 protein. The sample records about 920,000 distinct CDR3 sequences, over 9% being singletons. The CDR3 is made up of 14 amino acids. The germline V gene encodes CDR1 LGHNA and CDR2 YNFKEQ. The V gene end was trimmed by 2 bases and the J gene end by 7 bases; junction bases not matched to a gene: 4. A further study also used this sample, focusing on yellow fever vaccine responses in identical twins.

This TCR derives from a woman between 18 and 29 years old in good health. This chain links TRBV4-2 with TRBJ2-5; 10 nucleotides match TRBD2. Sequences were obtained from PBMCs. CDR3 DNA: TGTGCCAGCAGCCAACTAGCGGGAGAGGGGACCCAGTACTTC. Translating gives CASSQLAGEGTQYF.